These T cell receptor beta chains were read from a single sample in a study of T-cell reconstitution after alpha-beta-depleted transplantation in children. TCRdb processed the PCR reads anew with MiXCR; each CDR3 protein has one entry. The sample shows some 280,000 distinct CDR3 sequences, 9.9% of them seen only once. Specimen: PBMCs from the stem cell graft donor, collected from the stem cell graft. The receptors stem from a human donor who donated a stem cell graft to a child with SCID. CDR3s include the opening cysteine and the closing phenylalanine or tryptophan.

j_gene	v_gene	CDR3aa
TRBJ2-1	TRBV29-1	CSANDASSYNEQFF
TRBJ2-4	TRBV7-8	CASSHHGLQAQYF
TRBJ2-7	TRBV5-1	CASSMNVGYEQYF
TRBJ2-3	TRBV11-2	CASSFRHRVADTQYF
TRBJ1-6	TRBV14	CASSQETGGDPPLHF
TRBJ2-1	TRBV7-8	CASSLTAGDSYNEQFF
TRBJ1-1	TRBV7-9	CASSLSQGRETEAFF
TRBJ1-3	TRBV24-1	CATSDLNRGRGNTIYF
TRBJ1-5	TRBV5-6	CASSHGSVSNQPQHF
TRBJ2-3	TRBV5-1	CASSPRGGRSTDTQYF
TRBJ1-4	TRBV7-2	CASSFGGLGEKLFF
TRBJ2-3	TRBV12-3/TRBV12-4	CASSFYQSPPTDTQYF
TRBJ2-3	TRBV7-9	CASSLYAAPSTDTQYF
TRBJ2-7	TRBV5-1	CASRGYRDKDYEQYF
TRBJ1-6	TRBV5-1	CASSLAIVGSPLHF
TRBJ2-1	TRBV4-2	CASSRGINNEQFF
TRBJ1-1	TRBV7-3	CASSLKGGSTEAFF
TRBJ1-5	TRBV6-4	CASSEDTSNQPQHF
TRBJ2-6	TRBV12-3/TRBV12-4	CASTPTGRSGANVLTF
TRBJ1-2	TRBV29-1	CSAGSYGYTF
TRBJ2-7	TRBV11-2	CASSLDRGGISYEQYF
TRBJ2-4	TRBV20-1	CSAWDRNIQYF
TRBJ2-5	TRBV4-1	CASSQDRAGETQYF
TRBJ2-1	TRBV4-1	CASSQEEGLAFIDEQFF
TRBJ2-2	TRBV19	CASSPPGILNTGELFF
TRBJ2-7	TRBV6-5	CASSYGGGGSLEQYF
TRBJ2-2	TRBV27	CASSPLDRGRLGRTNTGELFF
TRBJ1-4	TRBV12-3/TRBV12-4	CASRFLGDEKLFF
TRBJ2-2	TRBV20-1	CGASRYTGELFF
TRBJ1-1	TRBV5-1	CASSLGSTGGRSEAFF
TRBJ2-7	TRBV3-1	CASSPSNRGLFNEQYF
TRBJ1-1	TRBV7-9	CASAGRDSEAFF
TRBJ2-2	TRBV9	CASSVPPVPLSELFF
TRBJ1-2	TRBV5-1	CASSSETGLYGYTF
TRBJ2-5	TRBV6-5	CASSYFGGGRSQYF
TRBJ1-1	TRBV10-2	CASSEDTEAFF
TRBJ2-2	TRBV12-3/TRBV12-4	CASSPEVGELFF
TRBJ2-3	TRBV3-1	CASSQGLSTDTQYF
TRBJ2-1	TRBV5-1	CASSSRGHGGSIVGNEQFF
TRBJ1-1	TRBV27	CASGSAKNTEAFF
TRBJ2-1	TRBV18	CASSPPNRGTYNEQFF
TRBJ2-1	TRBV20-1	CSASGLAGLGEQFF
TRBJ2-2	TRBV24-1	CATSDAPGTENTGELFF
TRBJ2-5	TRBV7-3	CAGRLGETQYF
TRBJ2-7	TRBV10-3	CAISALQGGTDYEQYF
TRBJ2-7	TRBV5-1	CASRGLSSYEQYF
TRBJ2-5	TRBV5-1	CASSSGGYRERETQYF
TRBJ2-3	TRBV18	CASSPLVGGYQDTQYF
TRBJ2-3	TRBV5-1	CASSLPGGGTDTQYF
TRBJ2-5	TRBV5-6	CASSPPGAGKETQYF
TRBJ2-5	TRBV9	CASSERGGETQYF
TRBJ2-3	TRBV24-1	CATEGQNTDTQYF
TRBJ2-1	TRBV20-1	CSGGTDRASNEQFF
TRBJ2-3	TRBV4-2	CASSQDRQGWADTQYF
TRBJ2-2	TRBV11-2	CASSFSRDTGELFF
TRBJ1-2	TRBV11-2	CASSARAPTPYGYTF
TRBJ2-7	TRBV12-3/TRBV12-4	CASSFEEGFHEQYF
TRBJ1-2	TRBV9	CASSGVYGYTF
TRBJ1-1	TRBV20-1	CSARGGDGAAFF